A selection of T cell receptor beta chains follows, all from one sample in a study of T cells after yellow fever vaccination. TCRdb used MiXCR to reprocess the 5' RACE reads, holding one entry per CDR3 protein. The sample consists of some 250,000 distinct CDR3 sequences, about 7.1% of them appearing once. This material consisted of CD4+ T cells sorted from PBMCs, taken 15 days after the yellow fever booster vaccination. The receptor source for this set is a man aged 25 to 40 who received the YFV17D yellow fever vaccine. Each CDR3 is given with its conserved first and last residue. Each record gives: clone size, CDR3 length, D gene, J gene, V gene, CDR3 DNA, CDR3 protein. D genes are given only for firm matches. Clone size is given for some rows only: seen once, a few or many times, or a class if the clone is expanded.

size: many
length: 16
D: .
J: TRBJ1-2
V: TRBV28
DNA: TGTGCCAGCAGTTTACGGACCAACGGTGAGATCTATGGCTACACCTTC
CDR3: CASSLRTNGEIYGYTF

size: few
length: 14
D: .
J: TRBJ2-1
V: TRBV28
DNA: TGTGCCAGCAGGGCCCCCGGAAGCTACAATGAGCAGTTCTTC
CDR3: CASRAPGSYNEQFF

size: .
length: 13
D: .
J: TRBJ2-1
V: TRBV6-2/TRBV6-3
DNA: TGTGCCAGCAGCCTGGTAACTCGGAATGAGCAGTTCTTC
CDR3: CASSLVTRNEQFF

size: many
length: 12
D: .
J: TRBJ2-1
V: TRBV20-1
DNA: TGCAGTGCTAGAGATCCGGCGTATGAGCAGTTCTTC
CDR3: CSARDPAYEQFF

size: .
length: 16
D: TRBD1
J: TRBJ1-1
V: TRBV6-5
DNA: TGTGCCAGCAGTTCAGGCACAGGGGAGAGAAACACTGAAGCTTTCTTT
CDR3: CASSSGTGERNTEAFF

size: .
length: 13
D: TRBD2
J: TRBJ2-7
V: TRBV5-4
DNA: TGTGCCAGCAGCTTCCCGGGACTAGCGGAGCAGTACTTC
CDR3: CASSFPGLAEQYF

size: many
length: 14
D: .
J: TRBJ2-5
V: TRBV20-1
DNA: TGCAGTGCTAGAGAGGGAAACCTACAAGAGACCCAGTACTTC
CDR3: CSAREGNLQETQYF

size: .
length: 14
D: .
J: TRBJ2-1
V: TRBV7-3
DNA: TGTGCCAGCAGCTTAAATCGGGACTCGCAGGAGCAGTTCTTC
CDR3: CASSLNRDSQEQFF

size: .
length: 14
D: TRBD2
J: TRBJ2-5
V: TRBV5-4
DNA: TGTGCCAGCAGCTCCGGGACTACCCTAGAGACCCAGTACTTC
CDR3: CASSSGTTLETQYF

size: few
length: 15
D: .
J: TRBJ2-5
V: TRBV7-2
DNA: TGTGCCAGCAGCTCGTCTGGACTAACGAGGGAGACCCAGTACTTC
CDR3: CASSSSGLTRETQYF

size: many
length: 15
D: .
J: TRBJ2-1
V: TRBV28
DNA: TGTGCCAGCAGTCTGGGATCCGGGAGACGGAATGAGCAGTTCTTC
CDR3: CASSLGSGRRNEQFF

size: many
length: 17
D: TRBD1
J: TRBJ2-1
V: TRBV6-5
DNA: TGTGCCAGCAGTTACCGTTTTTCAGGGGGCTCCTACAATGAGCAGTTCTTC
CDR3: CASSYRFSGGSYNEQFF

size: .
length: 14
D: .
J: TRBJ1-4
V: TRBV5-1
DNA: TGCGCCAGCAGCTCGGGACGGGTTAATGAAAAACTGTTTTTT
CDR3: CASSSGRVNEKLFF

size: few
length: 15
D: TRBD2
J: TRBJ2-7
V: TRBV7-2
DNA: TGTGCCAGCAGCCCAGGACTAGCGGGAGTAGGCGAGCAGTACTTC
CDR3: CASSPGLAGVGEQYF

size: .
length: 14
D: TRBD2
J: TRBJ2-4
V: TRBV6-2/TRBV6-3
DNA: TGTGCCAGCAGTTACGGGACTAGCGCGTACATTCAGTACTTC
CDR3: CASSYGTSAYIQYF

size: many
length: 14
D: .
J: TRBJ1-1
V: TRBV18
DNA: TGTGCCAGCTCACCACAGGGCCTGAACACTGAAGCTTTCTTT
CDR3: CASSPQGLNTEAFF

size: many
length: 12
D: .
J: TRBJ2-3
V: TRBV12-3/TRBV12-4
DNA: TGTGCCAGCAGTAACCAGCGGAATACGCAGTATTTT
CDR3: CASSNQRNTQYF

size: .
length: 15
D: TRBD2
J: TRBJ2-2
V: TRBV7-2
DNA: TGTGCCAGCAGCCTTAGCGGGAGTTTCACCGGGGAGCTGTTTTTT
CDR3: CASSLSGSFTGELFF

size: .
length: 17
D: TRBD2
J: TRBJ2-1
V: TRBV20-1
DNA: TGCAGTGCTAGCCCGGGACTAGCGGGAGGACGTTACAATGAGCAGTTCTTC
CDR3: CSASPGLAGGRYNEQFF

size: many
length: 12
D: .
J: TRBJ2-7
V: TRBV5-1
DNA: TGCGCCAGCAGCTTGGGACCAGACGAGCAGTACTTC
CDR3: CASSLGPDEQYF

size: .
length: 16
D: .
J: TRBJ2-4
V: TRBV6-2/TRBV6-3
DNA: TGTGCCAGCAGTTACTCCGGAGGCGTAGCCAAAAACATTCAGTACTTC
CDR3: CASSYSGGVAKNIQYF

size: many
length: 15
D: .
J: TRBJ2-7
V: TRBV6-2/TRBV6-3
DNA: TGTGCCAGCAGTTACCTCGGACAGCCTTCGGTTGAGCAGTACTTC
CDR3: CASSYLGQPSVEQYF

size: .
length: 16
D: TRBD2
J: TRBJ2-3
V: TRBV12-3/TRBV12-4
DNA: TGTGCCAGCAGCCCGCCGAGCGGGGGTACCACAGATACGCAGTATTTT
CDR3: CASSPPSGGTTDTQYF

size: few
length: 14
D: .
J: TRBJ1-1
V: TRBV5-1
DNA: TGCGCCAGCAGCTTGGGACACACGAACACTGAAGCTTTCTTT
CDR3: CASSLGHTNTEAFF

size: few
length: 15
D: TRBD1
J: TRBJ2-3
V: TRBV7-9
DNA: TGTGCCAGCAGCTCAGGCAAGACAGGGAAAGATACGCAGTATTTT
CDR3: CASSSGKTGKDTQYF

size: .
length: 16
D: TRBD2
J: TRBJ2-2
V: TRBV9
DNA: TGTGGCAGCAGCGTAGAAGCTAGCGGGAGTAGCGGGGAGCTGTTTTTT
CDR3: CGSSVEASGSSGELFF

size: few
length: 14
D: .
J: TRBJ2-7
V: TRBV5-1
DNA: TGCGCCAGCAGCTTGGTGGGACCAAGCTACGAGCAGTACTTC
CDR3: CASSLVGPSYEQYF

size: .
length: 13
D: .
J: TRBJ1-1
V: TRBV20-1
DNA: TGCAGTGCCCCCAAGGAGAGGAACACTGAAGCTTTCTTT
CDR3: CSAPKERNTEAFF

size: few
length: 14
D: .
J: TRBJ2-1
V: TRBV20-1
DNA: TGCAGTGCTAGGGTGAGCGGCTCCTACAATGAGCAGTTCTTC
CDR3: CSARVSGSYNEQFF

size: few
length: 13
D: .
J: TRBJ2-1
V: TRBV12-3/TRBV12-4
DNA: TGTGCCAGCAGCCCGCCGGACGAAGATGAGCAGTTCTTC
CDR3: CASSPPDEDEQFF

size: .
length: 15
D: .
J: TRBJ1-5
V: TRBV20-1
DNA: TGCAGTGCGGCCAGGGCAGGCAAAAGCAATCAGCCCCAGCATTTT
CDR3: CSAARAGKSNQPQHF

size: .
length: 13
D: .
J: TRBJ1-5
V: TRBV20-1
DNA: TGCAGTGCTAGGTCATGGGGCAATCAGCCCCAGCATTTT
CDR3: CSARSWGNQPQHF

size: many
length: 13
D: .
J: TRBJ2-1
V: TRBV7-2
DNA: TGTGCCAGCAGCTTAGGGCGGACCAATGAGCAGTTCTTC
CDR3: CASSLGRTNEQFF

size: many
length: 16
D: TRBD2
J: TRBJ2-1
V: TRBV27
DNA: TGTGCCAGCAGTTTATATCTTAGCGGGGGCGGGAATGAGCAGTTCTTC
CDR3: CASSLYLSGGGNEQFF